Listed below are T cell receptor beta chains from one sample, sequenced in a study of shared clonotypes between healthy human individuals. Assay used: immunoSEQ multiplex PCR; TCRdb lists only in-frame clones, some missing. The table shows just over 2,000,000 clones, with about 95% occurring only once. Source material: naive CD8+ T cells sorted from blood. Every receptor here comes from a man between 18 and 35 years old in good health. The CDR3 runs from the conserved cysteine through the conserved F or W. The D gene is left open where the match is weak. Not every row has a clone size; where given, it reads once, few, many or a size class.

CDR3nt,CDR3aa,j_gene,d_gene,v_gene,abundance
TGCGCCAGCAGCTTGGAGGTGGGGGCCACAGATACGCAGTATTTT,CASSLEVGATDTQYF,TRBJ2-3,-,TRBV5-1,-
TGTGCCAGCAGCTTAGAGACACAGGGGGTGTTAGATGAGCAGTTCTTC,CASSLETQGVLDEQFF,TRBJ2-1,TRBD1,TRBV7-6,-
TGTGCCAGCAGTTCTGGACAGGAGAACACCGGGGAGCTGTTTTTT,CASSSGQENTGELFF,TRBJ2-2,TRBD1,TRBV7-9,once
TGTGCCAGCAGTTACCTGGGGCTAGCGGGAAGCAATGAGCAGTTCTTC,CASSYLGLAGSNEQFF,TRBJ2-1,TRBD2,TRBV6-6,-
TGTGCCAGCAGGCCGACAGGGGGTAAGGTTGAGCAGTTCTTC,CASRPTGGKVEQFF,TRBJ2-1,TRBD1,TRBV6-5,-
TGTGCCAGCAGCTTAGATGGGGGCCCAACCTACGAGCAGTACTTC,CASSLDGGPTYEQYF,TRBJ2-7,-,TRBV11-2,-
TGTGCCAGCAGCTTAGGCCCCGCCAGGGGGCTCGGAGAGACCCAGTACTTC,CASSLGPARGLGETQYF,TRBJ2-5,TRBD1,TRBV7-2,-
TGTGCCAGCAGCGAGAGCGAGGGCGCGTCCTACGAGCAGTACTTC,CASSESEGASYEQYF,TRBJ2-7,-,TRBV9,-
TGTGCTAGCAGCTCGGGCTATGATACCTCTGGGGCCAACGTCCTGACTTTC,CASSSGYDTSGANVLTF,TRBJ2-6,-,TRBV7-7,-
TGTGCCAGCAGTGAAGACGGGGTTACGGGGAACTATGGCTACACCTTC,CASSEDGVTGNYGYTF,TRBJ1-2,-,TRBV2,-
TGTGCCAGTAGTATATTACCGGGAGGCGGAATCTCACCCCTCCACTTT,CASSILPGGGISPLHF,TRBJ1-6,-,TRBV19,-
TGTGCCATCAGTGACCCTAGCGGGGGGGGATACAATGAGCAGTTCTTC,CAISDPSGGGYNEQFF,TRBJ2-1,TRBD2,TRBV10-3,-
TGCGCCAGCAGCTCCGGGACAGGGAAGAGTAATCCACCCCTCCACTTT,CASSSGTGKSNPPLHF,TRBJ1-6,TRBD1,TRBV5-1,once
TGTGCCAGCAGCCCCGGAACTAGCGGGGGCGAGGATGAGCAGTTCTTC,CASSPGTSGGEDEQFF,TRBJ2-1,TRBD2,TRBV7-2,-
TGTGCCAGCAGCCCCACCTGGACAGGTAACTACGAGCAGTACTTC,CASSPTWTGNYEQYF,TRBJ2-7,TRBD1,TRBV13,-
TGTGCCAGCAGTGACTCTGGGAGCAGCTCCTACAATGAGCAGTTCTTC,CASSDSGSSSYNEQFF,TRBJ2-1,-,TRBV5-8,once
TGTGCCAGCAGTTCCCCTCGGGGCGGGAACACTGAAGCTTTCTTT,CASSSPRGGNTEAFF,TRBJ1-1,-,TRBV28,-
TGCAGCGTTGAAGAGTACGGAGGCACTGAAGCTTTCTTT,CSVEEYGGTEAFF,TRBJ1-1,-,TRBV29-1,-
TGTGCCACCAGCGGGTCATTGGATGGCTACACCTTC,CATSGSLDGYTF,TRBJ1-2,-,TRBV15,-
TGTGCCAGCAGCGTAGGGCTCCGGGACAGGGGGCATGACGAGCAGTACTTC,CASSVGLRDRGHDEQYF,TRBJ2-7,TRBD1,TRBV9,-
TGTGCCAGCAGCGTCGGTCGGACAGGGGGATACGAGCAGTACTTC,CASSVGRTGGYEQYF,TRBJ2-7,TRBD1,TRBV6-1,-
TGTGCCAGCAGTTTATTCGAGGGGAGTCAGCCCCAGCATTTT,CASSLFEGSQPQHF,TRBJ1-5,-,TRBV27,-
TGTGCCAGCAGTCTGACCGGGACTGAAGCTTTCTTT,CASSLTGTEAFF,TRBJ1-1,-,TRBV5-6,-
TGTGCCAGCAGTTTTTCGGACAGCTACGAGCAGTACTTC,CASSFSDSYEQYF,TRBJ2-7,-,TRBV28,-
TGTGCCAGCAGCTTAGAGAGCCACTACGAGCAGTACTTC,CASSLESHYEQYF,TRBJ2-7,-,TRBV7-9,-
TGTGCCAGCAGTTACACGGAGGGGGGTTACGAGCAGTACTTC,CASSYTEGGYEQYF,TRBJ2-7,-,TRBV6-5,-
TGTGCCAGCAGTTACGCGGGGGTCACAGATACGCAGTATTTT,CASSYAGVTDTQYF,TRBJ2-3,TRBD2,TRBV6-5,-
TGTGCCAGCAAGGAGGGGGCCGATGGCTACACCTTC,CASKEGADGYTF,TRBJ1-2,TRBD1,TRBV7-9,once
TGTGCCAGCAGTTACTCGATCGGGGAAACTAATGAAAAACTGTTTTTT,CASSYSIGETNEKLFF,TRBJ1-4,-,TRBV6-5,-
TGTGCTAGCAGCCCCCTGACTAGCGGGGGAATAGAGACCCAGTACTTC,CASSPLTSGGIETQYF,TRBJ2-5,TRBD2,TRBV7-7,-
TGTGCCAGCTCACCAATCGAGGGGGAACACTCCTACGAGCAGTACTTC,CASSPIEGEHSYEQYF,TRBJ2-7,-,TRBV18,-
TGTGCCAGCAGCCTTGGGGGACTAGCGGGTGAGCAGTACTTC,CASSLGGLAGEQYF,TRBJ2-7,TRBD2,TRBV14,-
TGCAGCGTTGCTTCGTACACCCAAGCTTTCTTT,CSVASYTQAFF,TRBJ1-1,-,TRBV29-1,-
TGTGCCAGCTCACCAGGGGTTAATGCCTACGAGCAGTACTTC,CASSPGVNAYEQYF,TRBJ2-7,-,TRBV18,-
TGTGCCAGCAGCCCCTACGGGGGCCAAGAGACCCAGTACTTC,CASSPYGGQETQYF,TRBJ2-5,-,TRBV6-5,-
TGTGCCAGCAGTGATGAGCGGCTCACCGGGGAGCTGTTTTTT,CASSDERLTGELFF,TRBJ2-2,-,TRBV2,-
TGTGCCAGCAGTGCCCATATAGTCCAAGAGACCCAGTACTTC,CASSAHIVQETQYF,TRBJ2-5,-,TRBV2,-
TGTGCCAGCAGCTTAGTAGCGGGAGGGCAAGAGACCCAGTACTTC,CASSLVAGGQETQYF,TRBJ2-5,TRBD2,TRBV7-2,-
TGTGCCACCAGCAGTGACCCTCGAGGGGAAACCTACGAGCAGTACTTC,CATSSDPRGETYEQYF,TRBJ2-7,-,TRBV15,-
TGTGCCAGCACCTACGGGGGTGGCACCGGGGAGCTGTTTTTT,CASTYGGGTGELFF,TRBJ2-2,-,TRBV7-3,-
TGTGCCAGCAGCCGGTACGAGGGCTACGAGCAGTACTTC,CASSRYEGYEQYF,TRBJ2-7,-,TRBV5-8,-
TGCGCCAGCAGCCAAGGTCGGCCCTACGAGCAGTACTTC,CASSQGRPYEQYF,TRBJ2-7,-,TRBV4-1,-
TGCGCCAGCAGTGAGGGAAGGGGAGGCTACGAGCAGTACTTC,CASSEGRGGYEQYF,TRBJ2-7,-,TRBV10-2,-
TGTGCCAGCAGCTTGGGTTCTCGAGAGCAGTACTTC,CASSLGSREQYF,TRBJ2-7,-,TRBV5-4,-
TGTGCCAGCAGCTTAGAGGGCAGCGGATATGGCTACACCTTC,CASSLEGSGYGYTF,TRBJ1-2,-,TRBV7-2,once